These 4 T cell receptor beta chains were all obtained from the same sample, sequenced in a study of regulatory T cells in long-lasting Graves disease. Relying on iRepertoire HTBI primers and Arm-PCR of CDR3 regions, the team built TCR beta libraries. TCRdb used MiXCR to reprocess the multiplex PCR reads, holding one entry per CDR3 protein. The table lists approximately 470,000 distinct CDR3 sequences, less than 25% of them singletons. Noted time point: persistent/refractory GD, antithyroid drugs over 5 years with positive TRAb. PBMCs provided the RNA from which the TCR library was made. The sequencing here drew on peripheral blood mononuclear cells (PBMCs), taken when the disease was refractory, from a patient treated with antithyroid drugs. Source of these receptors: a female donor with Graves disease.

The chain carries TRBV20-1 and TRBJ2-7; D perhaps matches TRBD1 (6 bases). V lost 7 bases, J lost 3 bases, and 10 bases lay in between. The V gene's germline CDR1 is DFQATT and CDR2 SNEGSKA (reference sequence). The CDR3 sequence is 11 residues long. The CDR3 sequence: CSGQALYEQYF. In DNA, the CDR3 is TGCAGTGGACAGGCCCTCTACGAGCAGTACTTC.

A few counts support this clonotype. The gene calls are TRBV29-1 and TRBJ1-2; TRBD1 agrees at 10 bases. The CDR3 has 14 amino acids. CDR1 and CDR2 (germline): SQVTM, ANQGSEA. Trimming removed 7 bases from V and 3 bases from J; junction bases left unmatched: 8. CDR3 DNA: TGCAGCGCTCTGACAGGGGGCACGGACTATGGCTACACCTTC. It encodes CSALTGGTDYGYTF.

This clonotype was seen ten or more times. This rearrangement joins TRBV11-2 to TRBJ2-7; TRBD1 agrees at 8 bases. The CDR3 is made up of 14 amino acids. With V trimmed by 8 bases and J by 5 bases, 11 bases remained unmatched. CDR1 and CDR2 (germline): SGHAT, FQNNGV. The CDR3 is CASHPGQAINEQYF. CDR3 coding DNA: TGTGCCAGCCACCCGGGACAGGCGATAAACGAGCAGTACTTC.

Concerning this clonotype: Possible read error: a much larger clone is one base away. The J gene is TRBJ2-7, the V gene TRBV29-1; no firm D call. The CDR3 length is 13 residues. In germline, CDR1 is SQVTM, CDR2 ANQGSEA. The CDR3 loop is CSAEPPDSYEQYF. CDR3 coding DNA: TGCAGCGCTGAACCTCCAGACTCCTACGAGCAGTACTTC.